What follows is one T cell receptor (beta chain) and its context. This clonotype has only a few counts. It lacks a known antigen. A much larger clonotype is one base distant, so this may be a read error. The data are from a study of tumor and adjacent non-tumor tissue in lung cancer (dated 2018 in TCRdb). Some background on the complete study: By cancer type, the cohort comprised 11 to 12 adenocarcinoma patients, 2 squamous cell carcinoma patients and 1 small cell lung cancer patient. Around 31 paired specimens, one tumor and one normal lung sample per patient, were profiled by TCRbeta CDR3 sequencing. Using bulk TCRbeta repertoires from some 15 lung cancer patients, the study set lung tumor tissue side by side with matched distant non-tumor lung tissue. Sequencing generated a total of around 120 million productive TCRbeta reads, averaging roughly 4.3 million reads per sample. The approximately 15 patients were aged roughly 30 to 85 years, included ten or so men and 5 women, and had TNM stage I to III disease.

Library preparation employed multiplex PCR. Sequenced using an Illumina HiSeq 2500. TCRbeta libraries were built by three rounds of nested PCR using primers (Table S4), following protocols modified from ARM-PCR. Before sequencing, PCR products of 200-500 bp were excised from the gel and purified with the QIAquick gel extraction kit. As for how the authors treated the data: Trimmomatic was used to clean the reads, FLASH merged the cleaned reads into complete CDR3 sequences, and MiTCR assigned the sequences to V(D)J germline segments. VDJtools was used to compute clonal diversity as the inverse Simpson's index. A read counted as productive if the sequence was in-frame and lacked a premature stop codon. TCRdb handled the public reads itself, with Q25 trimming in fastp and clone calling in MiXCR, and kept productive beta chains. Rows matching on CDR3 protein sequence are summarized as one entry with the most common DNA and genes. The V and J calls come from TCRdb's annotation, not from the publication. This sample has approximately 120,000 distinct CDR3 sequences in its table, and over 55% of those were observed once. The ten top clones hold 19% of the sample.

Based on the germline V gene (reference sequence), the CDR1 and CDR2 sequences are DFQATT and SNEGSKA. Deletion took 4 bases off V and 11 bases off J, with a span of 17 bases between the germline ends. The CDR3, cysteine through phenylalanine, is 12 amino acids long. This entry keeps only the CDR3 DNA: 36 bases, framed from base 1. Bulk unsorted tissue served as the source for RNA extraction, and RNA quality was assessed using a NanoDrop ND-1000 and an Agilent 2100. The normal lung samples consisted of distant non-tumor tissue collected more than 3 cm from the tumor edge. Newly diagnosed lung cancer patients without prior chemotherapy who had been admitted for thoracic surgery in China between August and November 2014 were enrolled as donors. The study excluded patients who had received radiotherapy or chemotherapy before or who had another cancer at the same time. Pieces of surgical tissue measuring about 1-2.1 cm3 were kept in RNAlater solution and held at -80 degrees C until needed.

Findings and caveats that apply to the study as a whole: The top 100 clones accounted for a significantly larger cumulative portion of the repertoire in normal lung than in tumor tissue. Only roughly 14 patients were in the cohort, and the authors stated that larger samples and more detailed clinical data are needed. The sequencing platform is not named in the methods, and unique molecular identifiers are not mentioned. Because peripheral blood was not sequenced, the blood TCRbeta repertoires of the lung cancer patients in the study went unexamined. TCR diversity (inverse Simpson) was significantly higher in tumor than in normal lung tissue (approximately 440 vs 150, P = 0.0075, Mann-Whitney U test). TCR diversity was significantly higher in younger patients, and higher tumor TCR diversity was associated with shorter overall and disease-free survival.

The receptor chain draws on TRBV20-1 and TRBJ1-1; there is no confident call for the D gene. Sequences were obtained from distant non-tumor lung tissue. This receptor was taken from a man aged 55-75 years with non-small cell lung cancer. The CDR3 region has the sequence CSATPSAKGAFF. The sequence in DNA is TGCAGTGCTACCCCCTCCGCGAAAGGCGCTTTCTTT.